This T cell receptor beta chain is from a study of T cell responses to AZD1222 COVID-19 vaccine (dated by TCRdb to the early 2020s). The study in broad terms: AZD1222 recipients with second doses at about 4 weeks or about 12 weeks were pooled, because spike-specific TCR depth and breadth did not differ between schedules. Trial participants were enrolled by age into 18-55, 56-69 and 70-plus year subgroups, with approximately 160, 26 and 62 TCR-sequenced participants respectively. A total of just over 230 trial participants underwent TCR sequencing, of whom 200 to 220 received two doses of AZD1222 and about 25 received two doses of the MenACWY control vaccine. Broad study findings and their caveats: After two AZD1222 doses, both the breadth and the depth of spike-specific TCRs were significantly higher than at day 0 and than in MenACWY recipients. Nearly half of unique spike-specific TCRs reportedly recognized epitopes outside regions mutated in the B.1.351 and B.1.1.7 variants. The whole spike protein was spanned by vaccine-associated CD4 TCRs, and dominant responses were seen in regions 160-218 and 743-854. In the small 56-69-year group, the increase in depth fell short of significance, most likely because of low power. Only a handful of AZD1222 recipients were SARS-CoV-2 seropositive at baseline, limiting conclusions about previously exposed vaccinees. Most participants were white British and females outnumbered males, and the authors suggested that clonal diversity may have been underestimated. Because no day 14 peak-response samples were available, the repertoires could be characterized only after the peak T cell response.

CDR1 and CDR2 (LNHNV, YYDKDF) derive from the germline V gene (reference sequence). The junction carries 5 bases between V and J, which are trimmed by 0 bases and 0 bases respectively. The CDR3 runs 14 residues from the cysteine to the phenylalanine. Here the CDR3 DNA is all that survives: 42 bases in frame from base 1. A word on this clone: This clone's antigen is unknown. Base qualities are not provided; no much larger clone lies one nucleotide away.

The CDR3 regions of human TCRbeta chains were subjected to immunosequencing. The authors' pipeline ran thus. TCRs in the repertoires were matched against a reference library of SARS-CoV-2-specific TCRs that had been generated with the MIRA antigen-specificity platform. Breadth meant the fraction of unique TCRs that were SARS-CoV-2-associated, whereas depth meant the fraction of total T cells that were SARS-CoV-2-associated. Using the MIRA data, every spike-specific TCR was mapped to the spike region that the TCR reacted to and assigned to either a CD4 or a CD8 class. Log10-transformed breadth and depth values were compared by one-way ANOVA with Sidak's multiple comparisons tests. The table was pulled from immuneACCESS by TCRdb, which kept in-frame rearrangements only. Such tables lose some clones; where checked, under half of the loss comes from unresolved V genes, and the rest has no known cause. V, J and clone size derive from that table, while D and trimming were established from the DNA sequence. The sample profile shows some 140,000 clones; roughly 93% of them were found once. The top ten hold around 3.3% of the sample.

Taken with the paper, the label for time point translates to: baseline before first vaccination. Samples from vaccinated people were obtained from the UK trials COV001 and COV002, which included a single-blind randomized controlled phase 2/3 trial of AZD1222 (ChAdOx1 nCoV-19) in healthy adults. For TCRbeta chain sequencing, PBMC samples were collected from trial participants at day 0 and at day 28 after the second dose. The input for sequencing was peripheral blood, taken on day 0 of AZD1222 vaccination. This chain joins TRBV15 to TRBJ2-5; a confident D gene designation cannot be given. This sequence was found in an adult in good health. The DNA reads as follows: TGTGCCACCAGCAGAGATCTGTACCAAGAGACCCAGTACTTC. It codes for CATSRDLYQETQYF.